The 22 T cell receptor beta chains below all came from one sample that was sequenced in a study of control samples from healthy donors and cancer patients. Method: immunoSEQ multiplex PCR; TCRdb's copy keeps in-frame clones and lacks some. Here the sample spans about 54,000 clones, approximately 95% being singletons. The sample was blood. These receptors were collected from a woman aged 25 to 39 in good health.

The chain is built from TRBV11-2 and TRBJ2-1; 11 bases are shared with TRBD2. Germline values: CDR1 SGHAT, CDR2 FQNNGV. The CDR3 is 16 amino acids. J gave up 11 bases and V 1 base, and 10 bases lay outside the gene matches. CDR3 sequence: CASSLVSLAGEHQQFF. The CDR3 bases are TGTGCCAGCAGCTTAGTCTCACTAGCGGGGGAGCATCAGCAGTTCTTC.

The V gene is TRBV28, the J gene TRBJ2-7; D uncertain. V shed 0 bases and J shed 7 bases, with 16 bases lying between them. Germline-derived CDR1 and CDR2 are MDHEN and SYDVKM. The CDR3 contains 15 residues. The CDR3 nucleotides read TGTGCCAGCAGTTTATGGGATACCCCCAGCCAAGAGCAGTACTTC. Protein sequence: CASSLWDTPSQEQYF.

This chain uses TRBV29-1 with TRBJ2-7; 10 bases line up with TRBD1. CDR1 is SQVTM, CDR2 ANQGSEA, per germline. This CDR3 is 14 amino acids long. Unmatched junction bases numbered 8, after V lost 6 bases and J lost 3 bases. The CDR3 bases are TGCAGCGTCGAGACAGGGGGCGCCCACTACGAGCAGTACTTC. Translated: CSVETGGAHYEQYF.

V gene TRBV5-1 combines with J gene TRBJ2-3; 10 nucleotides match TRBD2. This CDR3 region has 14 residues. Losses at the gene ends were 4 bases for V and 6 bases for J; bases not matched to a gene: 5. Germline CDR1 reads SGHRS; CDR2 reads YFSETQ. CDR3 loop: CASSKAGGRDTQYF. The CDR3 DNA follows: TGCGCCAGCAGCAAAGCGGGAGGGAGGGATACGCAGTATTTT.

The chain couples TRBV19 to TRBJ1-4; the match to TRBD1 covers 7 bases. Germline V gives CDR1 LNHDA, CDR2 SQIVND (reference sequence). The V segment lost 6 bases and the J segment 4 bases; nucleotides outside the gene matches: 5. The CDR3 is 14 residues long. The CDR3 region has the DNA TGTGCCAGTAGCACACAGGGGTTTAATGAAAAACTGTTTTTT. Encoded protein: CASSTQGFNEKLFF.

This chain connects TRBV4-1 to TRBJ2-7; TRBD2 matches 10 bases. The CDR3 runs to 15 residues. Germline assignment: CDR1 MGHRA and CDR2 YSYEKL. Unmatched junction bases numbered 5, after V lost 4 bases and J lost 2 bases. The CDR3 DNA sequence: TGCGCCAGCAGCCCCGAGGGACTAGCGACCTACGAGCAGTACTTC. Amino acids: CASSPEGLATYEQYF.

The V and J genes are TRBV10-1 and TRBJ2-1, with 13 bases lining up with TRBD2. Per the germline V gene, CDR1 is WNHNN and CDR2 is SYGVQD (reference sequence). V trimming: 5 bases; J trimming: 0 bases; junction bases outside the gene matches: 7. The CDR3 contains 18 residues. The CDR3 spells CASSKTSGRTSSYNEQFF. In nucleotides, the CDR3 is TGCGCCAGCAGTAAGACTAGCGGGAGGACGAGCTCCTACAATGAGCAGTTCTTC.

This CDR3 reads CASSQHTTNQPQHF. CDR3 in DNA: TGCGCCAGCAGCCAACACACAACCAATCAGCCCCAGCATTTT. The chain is built from TRBV4-1 and TRBJ1-5; D uncertain. The CDR3 loop spans 14 amino acids. Trimming left V 2 bases short and J 3 bases short, with 8 bases between. Germline V gives CDR1 MGHRA, CDR2 YSYEKL.

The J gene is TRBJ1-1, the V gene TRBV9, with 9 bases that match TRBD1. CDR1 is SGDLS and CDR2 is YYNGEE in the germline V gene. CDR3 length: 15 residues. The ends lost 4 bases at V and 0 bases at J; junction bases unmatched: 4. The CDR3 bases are TGTGCCAGCAGCACGGGGACAGGGTTGAACACTGAAGCTTTCTTT. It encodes CASSTGTGLNTEAFF.

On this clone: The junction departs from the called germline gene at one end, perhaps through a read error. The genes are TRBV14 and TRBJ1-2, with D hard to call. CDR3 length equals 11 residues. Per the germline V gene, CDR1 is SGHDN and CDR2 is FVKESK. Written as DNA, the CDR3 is TGTGCCAGCAGCCAAGGCGTTTTTAGACAATTC. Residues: CASSQGVFRQF.

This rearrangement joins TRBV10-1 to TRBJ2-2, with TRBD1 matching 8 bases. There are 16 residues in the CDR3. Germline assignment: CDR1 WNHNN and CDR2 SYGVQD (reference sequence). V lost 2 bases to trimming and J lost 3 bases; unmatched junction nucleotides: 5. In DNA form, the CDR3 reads TGCGCCAGCAGTGAGAACCCACAGGGGGACACCGGGGAGCTGTTTTTT. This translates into CASSENPQGDTGELFF.

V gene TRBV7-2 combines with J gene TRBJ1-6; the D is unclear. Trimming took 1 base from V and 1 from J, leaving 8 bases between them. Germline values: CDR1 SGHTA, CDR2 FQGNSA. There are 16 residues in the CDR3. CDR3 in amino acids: CASSLGVISYNSPLHF. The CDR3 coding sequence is TGTGCCAGCAGCTTAGGAGTAATATCCTATAATTCACCCCTCCACTTT.

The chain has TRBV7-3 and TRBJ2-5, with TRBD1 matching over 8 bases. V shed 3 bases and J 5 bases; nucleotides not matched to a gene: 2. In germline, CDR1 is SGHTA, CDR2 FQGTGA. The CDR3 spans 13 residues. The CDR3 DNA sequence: TGTGCCAGCAGCTTGACAGGGGTTGAGACCCAGTACTTC. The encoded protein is CASSLTGVETQYF. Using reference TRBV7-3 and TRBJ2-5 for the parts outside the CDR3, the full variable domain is GAGVSQTPSNKVTEKGKYVELRCDPISGHTALYWYRQSLGQGPEFLIYFQGTGAADDSGLPNDRFFAVRPEGSVSTLKIQRTERGDSAVYLCASSLTGVETQYFGPGTRLLVL.

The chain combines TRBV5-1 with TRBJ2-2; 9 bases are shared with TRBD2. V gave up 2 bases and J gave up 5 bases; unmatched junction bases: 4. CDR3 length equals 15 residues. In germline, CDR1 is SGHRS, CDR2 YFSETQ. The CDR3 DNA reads TGCGCCAGCAGCTTCCTAGCGGGAAGTACCGGGGAGCTGTTTTTT. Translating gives CASSFLAGSTGELFF. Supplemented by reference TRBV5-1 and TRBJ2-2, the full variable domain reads KAGVTQTPRYLIKTRGQQVTLSCSPISGHRSVSWYQQTPGQGLQFLFEYFSETQRNKGNFPGRFSGRQFSNSRSEMNVSTLELGDSALYLCASSFLAGSTGELFFGEGSRLTVL.

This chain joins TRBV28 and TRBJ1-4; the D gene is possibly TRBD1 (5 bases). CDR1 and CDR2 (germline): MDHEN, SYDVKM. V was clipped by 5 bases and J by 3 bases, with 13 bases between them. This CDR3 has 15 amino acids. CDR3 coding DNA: TGTGCCAGCAGTCTGCCGCGGGGGGCTAATGAAAAACTGTTTTTT. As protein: CASSLPRGANEKLFF.

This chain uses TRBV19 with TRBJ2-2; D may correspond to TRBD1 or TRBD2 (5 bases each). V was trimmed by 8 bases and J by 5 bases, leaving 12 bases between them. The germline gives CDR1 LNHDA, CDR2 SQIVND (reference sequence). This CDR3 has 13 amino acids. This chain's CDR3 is CASLEWGTGELFF. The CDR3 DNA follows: TGTGCCAGTCTTGAGTGGGGGACCGGGGAGCTGTTTTTT.

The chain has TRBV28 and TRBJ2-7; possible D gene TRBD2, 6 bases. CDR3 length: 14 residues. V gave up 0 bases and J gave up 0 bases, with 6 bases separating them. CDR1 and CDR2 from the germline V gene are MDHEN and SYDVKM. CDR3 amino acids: CASSLWGGSYEQYF. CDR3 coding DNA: TGTGCCAGCAGTTTATGGGGGGGCTCCTACGAGCAGTACTTC.

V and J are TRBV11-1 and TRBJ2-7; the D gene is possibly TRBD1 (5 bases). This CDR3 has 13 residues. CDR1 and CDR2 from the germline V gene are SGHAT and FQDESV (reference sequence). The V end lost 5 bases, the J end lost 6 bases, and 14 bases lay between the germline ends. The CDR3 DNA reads TGTGCCAGCAGCAACAATCCCACAGGCGAGCAGTACTTC. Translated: CASSNNPTGEQYF.

The DNA for the CDR3 is TGTGCCTGGACTACAGGGGTAAGCACTGAAGCTTTCTTT. This translates into CAWTTGVSTEAFF. V is TRBV30 and J is TRBJ1-1; TRBD1 matches 7 bases. The germline CDR1 and CDR2 sequences are GTSNPN and SVGIG (reference sequence). The CDR3 covers 13 residues. V was pared by 4 bases and J by 4 bases, with 6 bases of the junction left unmatched.

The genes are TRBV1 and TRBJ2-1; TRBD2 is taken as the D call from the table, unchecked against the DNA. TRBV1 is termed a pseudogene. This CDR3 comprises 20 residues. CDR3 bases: TGCACCAGCAGCCCGACTCGATCGACTAGCGGGAGGGCCCCATACAATGAGCAGTTCTTC. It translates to CTSSPTRSTSGRAPYNEQFF.

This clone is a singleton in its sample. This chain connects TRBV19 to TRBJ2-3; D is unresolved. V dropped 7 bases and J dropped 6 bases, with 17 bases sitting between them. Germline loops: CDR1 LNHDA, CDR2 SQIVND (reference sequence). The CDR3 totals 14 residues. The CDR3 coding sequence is TGTGCCAGTAATTGGGCTAGAGAGTCGGATACGCAGTATTTT. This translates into CASNWARESDTQYF.

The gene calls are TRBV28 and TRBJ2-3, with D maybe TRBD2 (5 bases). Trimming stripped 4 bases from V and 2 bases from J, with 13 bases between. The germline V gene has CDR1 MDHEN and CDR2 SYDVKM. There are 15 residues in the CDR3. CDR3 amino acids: CASSSDSDYTDTQYF. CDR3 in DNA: TGTGCCAGCAGTTCCGATAGTGACTACACAGATACGCAGTATTTT.